The 12 T cell receptor beta chains reported below all come from one sample, sequenced in a study of blood T cell repertoires in COVID-19. The table came from immunoSEQ multiplex PCR; TCRdb's copy has only in-frame clones and leaves some out. The top ten clones hold around 2.1% of a sample with approximately 390,000 clones, nearly 90% of them seen once. Sample: PBMCs or T cells enriched from blood (not recorded which). These receptors were collected from a woman between 40 and 50 years old with acute COVID-19.

V usage is TRBV30 and J usage is TRBJ1-1; D is perhaps TRBD1 (5 bases). V was trimmed by 5 bases and J by 3 bases, leaving 13 bases between them. This CDR3 is built from 13 residues. CDR1 and CDR2 (germline): GTSNPN, SVGIG (reference sequence). CDR3 nucleotides: TGTGCCTGGTTCGGGGGTCAGGACACTGAAGCTTTCTTT. Its protein product is CAWFGGQDTEAFF.

The chain carries TRBV27 and TRBJ1-2, with a possible D match to TRBD1 (6 bases). This CDR3 has 15 residues. Germline-derived CDR1 and CDR2 are MNHEY and SMNVEV (reference sequence). V shed 6 bases and J shed 7 bases, with 21 bases lying between them. CDR3 loop: CASSPGTPEPSGYTF. As DNA, the CDR3 is TGTGCCAGCAGCCCAGGGACACCCGAACCATCTGGCTACACCTTC.

The CDR3 DNA sequence: TGTGCCAGCAGAAGCAGGGTAAACGAGCAGTACTTC. Translated: CASRSRVNEQYF. The V and J genes are TRBV6-6 and TRBJ2-7; a weak D match, TRBD1 (5 bases). This CDR3 is 12 amino acids long. Germline CDR1 reads MNHNY; CDR2 reads SVGAGI (reference sequence). The V end was cut by 6 bases, the J end by 5 bases, with 11 bases between.

The sample holds one count of this clone. V usage is TRBV2 and J usage is TRBJ2-5; 11 nucleotides align to TRBD2. Germline lookup yields CDR1 SNHLY and CDR2 FYNNEI. V shed 0 bases, J shed 2 bases, and the junction held 2 bases outside the gene matches. The CDR3 has 16 amino acids. In DNA form, the CDR3 reads TGTGCCAGCAGTGAAGCAGTAGCGGGGGGGCAAGAGACCCAGTACTTC. It is translated as CASSEAVAGGQETQYF.

The CDR3 DNA is TGTGCCAGTAGTATATCGGCGGGACAGGGGTCCCACGAGCAGTACTTC. Translated: CASSISAGQGSHEQYF. V and J are TRBV19 and TRBJ2-7; 10 bases agree with TRBD1. The CDR3 contains 16 residues. From germline, CDR1 is LNHDA and CDR2 SQIVND (reference sequence). Trimming cost V 2 bases and J 5 bases; bases outside gene matches: 9.

The CDR3 DNA reads TGTGCCAGTAGTAGGACAGGGGGTGGAAAGCCCCAGCATTTT. Encoded protein: CASSRTGGGKPQHF. The genes are TRBV19 and TRBJ1-5; 10 bases agree with TRBD1. J gave up 8 bases and V 4 bases, and 5 bases lay outside the gene matches. This CDR3 comprises 14 residues. Germline CDR1 LNHDA, CDR2 SQIVND (reference sequence). The variable domain in full, with the rest retrieved from reference TRBV19 and TRBJ1-5, is DGGITQSPKYLFRKEGQNVTLSCEQNLNHDAMYWYRQDPGQGLRLIYYSQIVNDFQKGDIAEGYSVSREKKESFPLTVTSAQKNPTAFYLCASSRTGGGKPQHFGDGTRLSIL.

The chain uses TRBV2 and TRBJ2-3, with a tentative D call TRBD2 (6 bases). V shed 7 bases and J shed 7 bases, with 12 bases lying between them. The V gene's germline CDR1 is SNHLY and CDR2 FYNNEI. This CDR3 contains 12 residues. The CDR3 sequence is CASKEGLHTQYF. CDR3 in DNA: TGTGCCAGCAAAGAGGGACTCCATACGCAGTATTTT.

This chain joins TRBV21-1 and TRBJ2-4; TRBD2, the table's D call, was not compared with the DNA. TRBV21-1 corresponds to a pseudogene. The CDR3 length is 13 residues. The DNA of the CDR3 is TGTGCCAGCAGCAAAGGTGGCGGAAACATTCAGTACTTC. Encoded protein: CASSKGGGNIQYF.

There are a few counts of this clone. The chain combines TRBV6-5 with TRBJ1-4; D possibly corresponds to TRBD1 (5 bases). Between the trimmed V and J ends, which lost 2 bases and 5 bases, there was a span of 12 bases. Germline V gives CDR1 MNHEY, CDR2 SVGAGI. CDR3 length equals 15 residues. The CDR3 region has the DNA TGTGCCAGCAGTTACAGCCGGACAAAAAATGAAAAACTGTTTTTT. It translates to CASSYSRTKNEKLFF.

This clone came up once. The V and J genes are TRBV27 and TRBJ2-7, with D maybe TRBD1 (6 bases). The CDR3 runs to 13 residues. Germline CDR1 MNHEY, CDR2 SMNVEV (reference sequence). With 5 bases removed from V and 6 bases from J, the gap between germline ends came to 14 bases. CDR3 sequence: CASSPVAGVEQYF. In DNA form, the CDR3 reads TGTGCCAGCAGTCCCGTCGCAGGGGTCGAGCAGTACTTC.

In its sample, this clone was seen a few times. V gene TRBV30 combines with J gene TRBJ2-1; 12 bases line up with TRBD2. This CDR3 has 14 amino acids. CDR1 is GTSNPN, CDR2 SVGIG, per germline (reference sequence). Losses at the gene ends were 3 bases for V and 3 bases for J; bases not matched to a gene: 0. The DNA for the CDR3 is TGTGCCTGGAGGGGACTAGCGGGCTACAATGAGCAGTTCTTC. Translating it yields CAWRGLAGYNEQFF.

Written as DNA, the CDR3 is TGTGCCAGCAGCCAACTTATCAGCACCGGGGAGCTGTTTTTT. Its translation: CASSQLISTGELFF. V gene TRBV14 combines with J gene TRBJ2-2; D uncertain. There are 14 residues in the CDR3. Per germline, CDR1 SGHDN and CDR2 FVKESK. V lost 2 bases to trimming and J lost 4 bases, with 8 bases between them.